These 13 T cell receptor beta chains were all obtained from the same sample, sequenced in a study of blood T cells in healthy people across ages. A second PCR, run for roughly 7 to 11 cycles, used a sample-barcoded 5' primer plus a J-beta primer mix. TCRdb reanalysed the 5' RACE reads using MiXCR and keeps one entry per CDR3 protein. The sample consists of over 600,000 distinct CDR3 sequences, around 21% of them appearing once. The sequenced sample was blood. These receptors all come from a man aged 70-80 years in good health.

The chain carries TRBV5-1 and TRBJ1-5, with 10 positions matching TRBD1. The CDR3 sequence is 15 residues long. The junction had 4 bases not matched to a gene; V was cut back by 0 bases and J by 7 bases. Germline V gives CDR1 SGHRS, CDR2 YFSETQ. CDR3: CASSLAGQGGQPQHF. Here the CDR3 DNA reads TGCGCCAGCAGCTTGGCCGGACAGGGGGGACAGCCCCAGCATTTT.

The V and J genes are TRBV6-6 and TRBJ2-5; D gene uncertain. V was shortened by 2 bases and J by 4 bases, with 5 bases between the two germline ends. CDR1 and CDR2 (germline): MNHNY, SVGAGI (reference sequence). This CDR3 is 12 amino acids long. The CDR3 loop reads CASSYAAETQYF. In DNA, the CDR3 is TGTGCCAGCAGTTACGCGGCAGAGACCCAGTACTTC.

This clonotype was seen only a few times. The V call is TRBV18, the J call TRBJ1-2; the match to TRBD1 covers 8 bases. Trimming removed 4 bases from V and 4 bases from J; junction bases left unmatched: 5. The CDR3 has 14 amino acids. Looked up from germline, CDR1 is KGHSH and CDR2 is LQKENI. CDR3 coding DNA: TGTGCCAGCTCACAGGGACAGGCTCGCTATGGCTACACCTTC. Protein product: CASSQGQARYGYTF.

This chain uses TRBV20-1 with TRBJ2-5; 11 positions match TRBD1. This CDR3 is built from 17 residues. The germline V gene has CDR1 DFQATT and CDR2 SNEGSKA (reference sequence). V trimming: 1 base; J trimming: 5 bases; junction bases outside the gene matches: 12. CDR3 protein: CSARGTGGGRNHETQYF. CDR3 coding DNA: TGCAGTGCTAGAGGGACAGGGGGCGGCAGGAATCACGAGACCCAGTACTTC.

This chain joins TRBV20-1 and TRBJ2-5, with D maybe TRBD2 (6 bases). The V and J ends lost 0 bases and 5 bases respectively, with 13 bases between them. The CDR3 runs to 14 residues. Per germline, CDR1 DFQATT and CDR2 SNEGSKA (reference sequence). CDR3 protein: CSARDPLGGETQYF. Written as DNA, the CDR3 is TGCAGTGCTAGAGATCCGTTAGGAGGGGAGACCCAGTACTTC.

This clonotype was observed a few times. This chain joins TRBV20-1 and TRBJ2-3; tentative D call: TRBD1 (6 bases). The CDR3 totals 14 residues. The germline V gene has CDR1 DFQATT and CDR2 SNEGSKA (reference sequence). Trimming took 8 bases from V and 4 from J, leaving 19 bases between them. This chain's CDR3 is CSTVGGEKADTQYF. CDR3 in DNA: TGCAGTACCGTAGGGGGAGAGAAGGCAGATACGCAGTATTTT.

The sample holds a few counts of this clonotype. The V call is TRBV20-1, the J call TRBJ1-4; TRBD1 matches at 8 bases. With the DNA end fitting TRBJ2-2 better, the J assignment may be wrong. Germline lookup yields CDR1 DFQATT and CDR2 SNEGSKA (reference sequence). CDR3 length: 12 amino acids. CDR3 in amino acids: CSARSDRAELFF. CDR3 DNA: TGCAGTGCGCGATCGGACAGGGCGGAGCTGTTTTTT.

The V call is TRBV18, the J call TRBJ2-5, with D hard to call. The assigned J gene may be wrong: the sequence end matches TRBJ2-1 better. The CDR3 totals 14 residues. CDR1 and CDR2 from the germline V gene are KGHSH and LQKENI. CDR3 in amino acids: CASSPGSESNEQFF. The CDR3 DNA is TGTGCCAGCTCACCAGGCTCCGAATCTAATGAGCAGTTCTTC.

This clonotype was observed a single time. J is TRBJ2-1 and V is TRBV7-2; 12 bases match TRBD2. This CDR3 has 16 residues. V lost 8 bases to trimming and J lost 1 base; unmatched junction nucleotides: 6. Germline lookup yields CDR1 SGHTA and CDR2 FQGNSA. This chain's CDR3 is CASGLAGGSSYNEQFF. The DNA for the CDR3 is TGTGCCAGCGGGCTAGCGGGGGGGAGTTCCTACAATGAGCAGTTCTTC.

This rearrangement joins TRBV4-3 to TRBJ2-2; 7 positions agree with TRBD2. The length of the CDR3 is 15 residues. Per germline, CDR1 LGHNA and CDR2 YSLEER. J gave up 5 bases and V 7 bases, and 10 bases lay outside the gene matches. CDR3 sequence reads: CASTLSSGGTGELFF. CDR3 DNA: TGCGCCAGCACCCTCTCTAGCGGTGGGACCGGGGAGCTGTTTTTT.

The chain is built from TRBV5-1 and TRBJ1-1; possibly TRBD1 for D (6 bases). The CDR3 sequence is 16 residues long. V was shortened by 3 bases and J by 4 bases, with 19 bases between the two germline ends. Germline V gene sequence: CDR1 SGHRS, CDR2 YFSETQ. CDR3: CASSSGVGTQGTEAFF. In DNA, the CDR3 is TGCGCCAGCAGCTCTGGGGTCGGGACACAGGGCACTGAAGCTTTCTTT.

This clonotype was counted between two and nine times. This chain links TRBV2 with TRBJ2-2, with D possibly being TRBD2 (6 bases). Germline CDR1 and CDR2: SNHLY and FYNNEI. This CDR3 is 14 amino acids long. The germline V and J ends were trimmed by 4 bases and 5 bases, with 11 bases remaining between them. CDR3 DNA: TGTGCCAGCAGTGTCGGGAGCCAAACCGGGGAGCTGTTTTTT. The encoded protein is CASSVGSQTGELFF.

V and J are TRBV6-5 and TRBJ2-4; the D is unclear. The CDR3 contains 13 residues. The germline V gene has CDR1 MNHEY and CDR2 SVGAGI. Trimming stripped 2 bases from V and 4 bases from J, with 6 bases between. The CDR3 nucleotides read TGTGCCAGCAGTTACGACCGTAAAAACATTCAGTACTTC. Translated, it gives CASSYDRKNIQYF.